The following is a TCR beta chain sequence with its context. A single record per CDR3 protein comes from TCRdb applying MiXCR to the RT-PCR reads. The data hold about 680,000 distinct CDR3 sequences, with 13% to 15% observed a single time. The length of the CDR3 is 12 residues. Germline V gene lookup returns CDR1 DFQATT and CDR2 SNEGSKA (reference sequence). V was shortened by 5 bases and J by 5 bases, with 11 bases between the two germline ends. The genes are TRBV20-1 and TRBJ2-3; D possibly corresponds to TRBD2 (6 bases). Material for sequencing was memory CD4+ T cells from blood. This clonotype originated in a female donor in good health, serving as a healthy control. In DNA, the CDR3 is TGCAGTGCTTCTTGGGGGGAAGATACGCAGTATTTT. Translated, it gives CSASWGEDTQYF.